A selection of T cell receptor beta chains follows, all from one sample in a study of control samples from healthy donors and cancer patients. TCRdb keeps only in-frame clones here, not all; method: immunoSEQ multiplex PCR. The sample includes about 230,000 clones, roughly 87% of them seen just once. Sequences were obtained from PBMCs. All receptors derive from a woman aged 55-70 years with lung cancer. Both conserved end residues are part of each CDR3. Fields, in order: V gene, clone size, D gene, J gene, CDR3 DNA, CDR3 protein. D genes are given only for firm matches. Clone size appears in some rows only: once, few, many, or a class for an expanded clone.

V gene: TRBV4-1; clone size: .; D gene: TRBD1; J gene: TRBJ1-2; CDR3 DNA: TGCGCCAGCAGCCAAGGGAGACAGGGTACTATCTATGGCTACACCTTC; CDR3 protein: CASSQGRQGTIYGYTF
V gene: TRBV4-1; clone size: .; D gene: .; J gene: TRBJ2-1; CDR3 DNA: TGCGCCAGCAGCCATGTCGGTAGGACTGGCAATGAGCAGTTCTTC; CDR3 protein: CASSHVGRTGNEQFF
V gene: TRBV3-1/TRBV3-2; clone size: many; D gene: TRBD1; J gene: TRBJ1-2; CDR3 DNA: TGTGCCAGCAGCTTAGCTGGACAGGGGAACTATGGCTACACCTTC; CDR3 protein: CASSLAGQGNYGYTF
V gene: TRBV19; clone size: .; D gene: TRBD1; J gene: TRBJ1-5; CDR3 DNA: TGTGCCACTGGGAGGATAACAGGGGCTGGGTCTGATCAGCCCCAGCATTTT; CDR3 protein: CATGRITGAGSDQPQHF
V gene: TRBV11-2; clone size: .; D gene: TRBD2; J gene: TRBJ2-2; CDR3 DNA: TGTGCCAGCAGCTTCTCACTAGCGGGGGGAACCGGGGAGCTGTTTTTT; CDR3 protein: CASSFSLAGGTGELFF
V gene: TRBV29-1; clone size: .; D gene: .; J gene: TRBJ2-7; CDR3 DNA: TGCAGCGCCAGGAGCGGCCCCTACGAGCAGTACTTC; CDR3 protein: CSARSGPYEQYF
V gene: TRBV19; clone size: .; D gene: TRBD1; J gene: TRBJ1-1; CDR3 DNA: TGTGCCAGTAGTATAGTAGCAGGGGGGAACACTGAAGCTTTCTTT; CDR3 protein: CASSIVAGGNTEAFF
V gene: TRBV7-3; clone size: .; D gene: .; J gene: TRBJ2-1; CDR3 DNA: TGTGCCAGCAGCTTAGGAAGCTCCTACAATGAGCAGTTCTTC; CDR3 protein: CASSLGSSYNEQFF
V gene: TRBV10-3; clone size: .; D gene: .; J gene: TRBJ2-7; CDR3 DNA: TGTGCCGTGGGGGTCGGCGAGCAGTACTTC; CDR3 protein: CAVGVGEQYF
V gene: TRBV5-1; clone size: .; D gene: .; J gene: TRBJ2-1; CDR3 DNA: TGCGCCAGCAGCCCTATGGGTACGGGGTTGAATGAGCAGTTCTTC; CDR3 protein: CASSPMGTGLNEQFF
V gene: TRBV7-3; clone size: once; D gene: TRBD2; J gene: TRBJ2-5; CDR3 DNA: TGTGCCAGCAGCTCCACTAGCGGGGGCCAAGAGACCCAGTACTTC; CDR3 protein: CASSSTSGGQETQYF